This entry is about one TCR beta chain. Its antigen is as yet unknown. The data were taken from a study of PD-1 blockade in classical Hodgkin lymphoma. Regarding time point: cycle 4 day 1 (C4D1), after 6 weeks of nivolumab. Each patient experienced a relapse that followed autologous stem cell transplantation, and brentuximab vedotin exposure varied. V lost 2 bases to trimming and J lost 2 bases, with 9 bases between them. The germline gives CDR1 MNHNY, CDR2 SVGAGI (reference sequence). The CDR3 is made up of 15 amino acids. Profiling relied on immunoSEQ multiplex PCR, and the TCRdb table lists in-frame clones only, not all of them. The table lists 100,000 or so clones, 89% of them singletons, with around a fifth in the top ten. Overall study findings and caveats: The study found that TCR diversity rose significantly by C4D1 in CD4+ but not CD8+ cells. Healthy donors reportedly exceeded newly diagnosed patients in baseline TCR diversity. Complete responders matched newly diagnosed patients in baseline diversity.

The receptor was isolated from a human donor with classical Hodgkin lymphoma. The sample here was peripheral blood mononuclear cells (PBMCs), taken before the fourth cycle of nivolumab. This chain links TRBV6-6 with TRBJ1-4; D gene uncertain. The CDR3 spells CASSYRRETNEKLFF. The DNA for the CDR3 is TGTGCCAGCAGTTACAGGCGGGAGACTAATGAAAAACTGTTTTTT.